This T cell receptor (beta chain) was captured in a study of human T cells and chemical hapten exposure. TCRdb independently ran MiXCR on the RACE reads; one entry per CDR3 protein. The sample records 55,000 to 80,000 distinct CDR3 sequences, 9.5% to 11% being singletons. Documented time point: patch test 3, about 24 weeks after DPC sensitization. The treatment: therapeutic diphenylcyclopropenone sensitization with weekly scalp DPC. This clonotype was recorded at least ten times. This receptor was identified in a young woman with alopecia areata. Some clones in this sample may be carry-over from other donors' samples. The sample in question was whole blood, obtained in connection with sensitization to the hapten diphenylcyclopropenone (DPC).

CDR3 sequence (DNA): TGTGCCAGCAGTTTCTACAGGGGCGCTAGCTCCTACGAGCAGTACTTC. Its translation: CASSFYRGASSYEQYF. The chain has TRBV6-5 and TRBJ2-7; 7 bases agree with TRBD1. Germline V CDR1 and CDR2: MNHEY, SVGAGI. V gave up 4 bases and J gave up 0 bases; unmatched junction bases: 9. The CDR3 covers 16 residues.